The clone carrying this T cell receptor beta chain occurred many times. What it binds is unknown. Patients were excluded if they had other autoimmune diseases or uncontrolled infections, and likewise if pregnancy or lactation applied. RNA transcripts yielded amplified TCR beta CDR3 regions. HTBI-primed RT-PCR formed the first round, and a multiplex PCR formed the second. MiXCR, applied by TCRdb to the multiplex PCR reads, yields one record per CDR3 protein. Of over 500,000 distinct CDR3 sequences in the sample, 20% to 25% are singletons; the top ten hold 7.1%. The record originates from a study of Graves' ophthalmopathy and Graves' hyperthyroidism. Overall study context: The blood sample was drawn at first diagnosis and before any treatment. The study, taken as a whole, reports: Most thyroid-expanded clonotypes exceeding 0.001 frequency were also found in blood.

The sequencing input was peripheral blood. The source is a woman aged 18-29 years with stable Graves' hyperthyroidism. Some clones in this sample may be carry-over from other donors' samples.

The CDR3 region is CSASDGGALNQPQHF. The DNA of the CDR3 is TGCAGTGCTAGCGATGGAGGGGCCTTGAATCAGCCCCAGCATTTT. The V and J genes are TRBV20-1 and TRBJ1-5, with D perhaps TRBD1 (5 bases). This CDR3 is 15 amino acids long. CDR1 is DFQATT, CDR2 SNEGSKA, per germline (reference sequence). V lost 3 bases to trimming and J lost 4 bases, with 16 bases between them.